One T cell receptor beta chain is described in this entry. This record belongs to a study of blood T cell repertoires in COVID-19. V was pared by 0 bases and J by 2 bases, with 7 bases between. Germline loops: CDR1 MNHEY, CDR2 SVGEGT. This CDR3 has 14 amino acids. TCRdb's copy holds only in-frame clones and misses some; the assay was immunoSEQ multiplex PCR. The table includes some 39,000 clones, approximately 90% detected once. Sequencing used peripheral blood. This TCR came from a human donor in a cohort sampled during active COVID-19. This chain links TRBV6-2 or TRBV6-3 with TRBJ2-5; no reliable D call. The CDR3 loop reads CASSYSIDQETQYF. The CDR3 coding sequence is TGTGCCAGCAGTTACTCGATAGATCAAGAGACCCAGTACTTC.